The present T cell receptor (beta chain) was sequenced within a study of T cell changes during pregnancy in multiple sclerosis. Germline V gene lookup returns CDR1 GTSNPN and CDR2 SVGIG (reference sequence). The CDR3 sequence is 12 residues long. Losses at the gene ends were 1 base for V and 6 bases for J; bases not matched to a gene: 2. TCRdb keeps only in-frame clones here, not all; method: immunoSEQ multiplex PCR. The profile covers 65,000 to 80,000 clones, with less than 95% appearing a single time and approximately 1.5% taken by the ten largest. This chain joins TRBV30 and TRBJ2-5, with TRBD2 matching 7 bases. The clonotype originates from a female donor with multiple sclerosis, enrolled in a pregnancy study. The specimen was peripheral blood, collected in the third trimester of pregnancy. CDR3 DNA sequence: TGTGCCTGGAGTGGGGGGGGAAAGACCCAGTACTTC. This sequence encodes CAWSGGGKTQYF. Full variable domain (remainder filled in from reference TRBV30 and TRBJ2-5): SQTIHQWPATLVQPVGSPLSLECTVEGTSNPNLYWYRQAAGRGLQLLFYSVGIGQISSEVPQNLSASRPQDRQFILSSKKLLLSDSGFYLCAWSGGGKTQYFGPGTRLLVL.